This T cell receptor beta chain was captured in a study of blood T cell repertoires in COVID-19. The wider study: Researchers got acute and convalescent COVID-19 samples from the United States, Italy and Spain.

Trimming removed 4 bases from V and 5 bases from J; junction bases left unmatched: 8. The CDR3 is made up of 16 amino acids. Germline lookup yields CDR1 SGHNT and CDR2 YYREEE (reference sequence). Source study methods: It was from reference gene primer amplification that nucleated cell counts were estimated. Assay used: immunoSEQ multiplex PCR; TCRdb lists only in-frame clones, some missing. That table furnishes V, J and clone size, whereas the DNA furnished D and trimming. Counted here are about 190,000 clones, roughly three quarters occurring once; the ten biggest clones make up 10% to 15%. The material sequenced was peripheral blood. The source of this sequence is a woman over 75 with COVID-19, enrolled during active disease. The chain carries TRBV5-4 and TRBJ2-7, with TRBD2 matching over 14 bases. CDR3: CASSVEGLAGVNEQYF. CDR3 DNA: TGTGCCAGCAGCGTGGAGGGACTAGCGGGAGTAAACGAGCAGTACTTC. The entire variable domain, with the rest obtained from reference TRBV5-4 and TRBJ2-7, is as follows: ETGVTQSPTHLIKTRGQQVTLRCSSQSGHNTVSWYQQALGQGPQFIFQYYREEENGRGNFPPRFSGLQFPNYSSELNVNALELDDSALYLCASSVEGLAGVNEQYFGPGTRLTVT.